This record looks at one T cell receptor (beta chain) sequence and its context. What it binds is not known. Clones were read by immunoSEQ multiplex PCR, and TCRdb kept only the in-frame ones, dropping some. Of roughly 21,000 clones in the sample, roughly 98% are singletons; the top ten hold roughly 0.12%. These data originate in a study of T cells after posttransplantation cyclophosphamide. The CDR3 has 11 amino acids. Trimming left V 5 bases short and J 9 bases short, with 11 bases between. Looked up from germline, CDR1 is LNHNV and CDR2 is YYDKDF (reference sequence). Study-level findings and limits: Skin or GI-infiltrating T cells shared few TRB sequences with blood. Recipient CMV seropositivity and CMV reactivation strongly tracked TRB clonality. Later post-transplant blood repertoires were often dominated by donor CD8+ memory clones.

Peripheral blood was collected from the related graft donor on the marrow donation day. The receptor was isolated from a man in his forties in good health, CMV-negative, and a related stem cell transplant donor. The sample comprised naive CD8+ T cells sorted from PBMCs. This chain uses TRBV15 with TRBJ2-7; weak D call: TRBD2 (5 bases). As DNA, the CDR3 is TGTGCCACCAGCTACGGGGTCGTGCAGTACTTC. It is translated as CATSYGVVQYF.